The 4 T cell receptor beta chains below come from one sample, sequenced in a study of regulatory T cells in long-lasting Graves disease. Time point denoted: newly diagnosed GD, antithyroid drugs for less than 3 months. TCR sequences were obtained from RNA taken from PBMCs. CDR3-region Arm-PCR and iRepertoire HTBI primers produced the TCR beta libraries. TCRdb independently ran MiXCR on the multiplex PCR reads; one entry per CDR3 protein. The table has 350,000 to 450,000 distinct CDR3 sequences, 16% seen once. A further study also used this sample, focusing on T cells in Graves' hyperthyroidism and ophthalmopathy.

The sample was peripheral blood mononuclear cells (PBMCs), taken at new diagnosis, from a patient treated with antithyroid drugs. The source is a man aged 40-50 years with Graves disease.

This clonotype occurred many times. The chain carries TRBV7-2 and TRBJ2-3; 9 nucleotides match TRBD2. V gave up 2 bases and J gave up 0 bases; unmatched junction bases: 3. Germline V CDR1 and CDR2: SGHTA, FQGNSA. The CDR3 has 16 amino acids. CDR3 in amino acids: CASSLNSGGSTDTQYF. The CDR3 DNA is TGTGCCAGCAGCTTAAATAGCGGGGGTAGCACAGATACGCAGTATTTT.

This chain connects TRBV14 to TRBJ2-2; D remains unclear. Germline V lookup: CDR1 SGHDN, CDR2 FVKESK. V lost 5 bases and J 7 bases, leaving 8 bases between the germline ends. There are 12 residues in the CDR3. The CDR3 DNA reads TGTGCCAGCAGCTTACCGGGCGGGGAGCTGTTTTTT. The encoded protein is CASSLPGGELFF.

This clonotype was observed a handful of times. The chain employs TRBV28 and TRBJ2-7; possibly TRBD1 for D (6 bases). Trimming stripped 8 bases from V and 4 bases from J, with 21 bases between. Germline CDR1 is MDHEN and CDR2 is SYDVKM. The CDR3 is made up of 15 amino acids. The CDR3 spells CASALPPGHIYEQYF. DNA of the CDR3: TGTGCCAGCGCCCTGCCACCGGGACATATATACGAGCAGTACTTC.

This clonotype was recorded at least ten times. The chain combines TRBV4-3 with TRBJ2-1, with 8 bases that match TRBD2. CDR3 length: 17 residues. The trim removed 3 bases at V and 0 bases at J, leaving 7 bases unmatched. CDR1 is LGHNA, CDR2 YSLEER, per germline. The chain's CDR3 is CASSQTSVYSSYNEQFF. CDR3 nucleotides: TGCGCCAGCAGCCAGACTAGCGTTTACAGCTCCTACAATGAGCAGTTCTTC.